Listed below are T cell receptor beta chains from one sample, sequenced in a study of shared clonotypes between healthy human individuals. Clones were read by immunoSEQ multiplex PCR, and TCRdb kept only the in-frame ones, dropping some. The profile shows roughly 1,100,000 clones, more than 60% of them singletons. The material sequenced was memory CD4+ T cells sorted from blood. The receptors here all came from a man younger than 35 in good health. CDR3s include the opening cysteine and the closing phenylalanine or tryptophan. Fields, in order: clone size, J gene, V gene, D gene, CDR3 DNA, CDR3 protein. The D gene is left open where the match is weak. A clone size is listed for some rows: how often the clone was seen (once, few, many), or a class if it is expanded.

- | TRBJ2-5 | TRBV9 | TRBD1 | TGTGCCAGCAGCGTAGGATCTGGTGGGGGACAGGGACAAGAGACCCAGTACTTC | CASSVGSGGGQGQETQYF
- | TRBJ2-3 | TRBV5-1 | TRBD2 | TGCGCCAGCAGCCCCGGACTAGCGGGGGGCACAGATACGCAGTATTTT | CASSPGLAGGTDTQYF
- | TRBJ2-2 | TRBV6-1 | TRBD1 | TGTGCCAGCCTAAAGGGGGCACGGAACACCGGGGAGCTGTTTTTT | CASLKGARNTGELFF
once | TRBJ1-1 | TRBV28 | TRBD1 | TGTGCCAGCAGTTCCCCAAGGACAGGGGGCCTTGAAGCTTTCTTT | CASSSPRTGGLEAFF
- | TRBJ2-2 | TRBV10-1 | - | TGCGCCAGCAGTGGGGGACTGGGCTCGGTCACCGGGGAGCTGTTTTTT | CASSGGLGSVTGELFF
- | TRBJ2-1 | TRBV12-1 | - | TGTGCCAGCAGCCCCGATGGGGCGGGAGGGCCCTCAGGTGAGCAGTTCTTC | CASSPDGAGGPSGEQFF
few | TRBJ1-3 | TRBV5-6 | - | TGTGCCAGCAGCCCTCTCGGGGGGAGCTCTGGAAACACCATATATTTT | CASSPLGGSSGNTIYF
- | TRBJ2-5 | TRBV4-1 | - | TGCGCCAGCAGCCAAGATCCCAGCGGGCAAGAGACCCAGTACTTC | CASSQDPSGQETQYF
- | TRBJ1-1 | TRBV6-6 | TRBD1 | TGTGCCAGCAGTCTAGGGACAGGGAGAGGGAACACTGAAGCTTTCTTT | CASSLGTGRGNTEAFF
- | TRBJ1-6 | TRBV6-1 | - | TGTGCCAGCAGTGAAGGGTCTTCCGATTCACCCCTCCACTTT | CASSEGSSDSPLHF
- | TRBJ2-2 | TRBV5-1 | TRBD1 | TGCGCCAGCAGCTTGATTGGGACAGAAACCGGGGAGCTGTTTTTT | CASSLIGTETGELFF
- | TRBJ2-2 | TRBV4-1 | TRBD1 | TGCGCCAGCGTGGGGACAGGGGGCCACGGGGAGCTGTTTTTT | CASVGTGGHGELFF
few | TRBJ2-2 | TRBV4-2 | TRBD2 | TGTGCCAGCAGCGGACTCGGGACTAGCGGGGGGACGAACACCGGGGAGCTGTTTTTT | CASSGLGTSGGTNTGELFF
- | TRBJ1-1 | TRBV12-5 | - | TGTGCTAGTGGTTTGGGAATTCCAGGGTCGCGGGCGAACACTGAAGCTTTCTTT | CASGLGIPGSRANTEAFF
- | TRBJ2-3 | TRBV11-3 | TRBD2 | TGTGCCAGCAGCCCAAGAACTAGCGGGAACACAGATACGCAGTATTTT | CASSPRTSGNTDTQYF
- | TRBJ2-5 | TRBV5-1 | - | TGCGCCAGCAGCTTCGTGGGCGAGGAGACCCAGTACTTC | CASSFVGEETQYF
- | TRBJ2-7 | TRBV19 | TRBD1 | TGTGCCAGTAGTACGAGGACAGGGATAAACGAGCAGTACTTC | CASSTRTGINEQYF
- | TRBJ2-2 | TRBV5-6 | - | TGTGCCAGCAGCTTTCTCCATTTGAACACCGGGGAGCTGTTTTTT | CASSFLHLNTGELFF
- | TRBJ1-1 | TRBV5-5 | TRBD1 | TGTGCCAGCAGCTTGGGGGGACAGAAGATGAACACTGAAGCTTTCTTT | CASSLGGQKMNTEAFF
- | TRBJ2-3 | TRBV6-5 | - | TGTGCCAGCAGCCGCCTAGACGGATTAAGCCAGTATTTT | CASSRLDGLSQYF
- | TRBJ1-2 | TRBV11-2 | TRBD1 | TGTGCCAGCAGCTCCCAGGGGGTCTATGGCTACACCTTC | CASSSQGVYGYTF